Listed below are T cell receptor beta chains from one sample, sequenced in a study of beta chain features in type 1 diabetes. Sequenced by immunoSEQ multiplex PCR; TCRdb stores in-frame clones only, minus some. The sample yields over 500,000 clones, about a sixth seen once. Sequencing used naive CD4+ T cells from blood. These receptors all come from a man aged 18 to 29 in good health. The conserved cysteine and the conserved F or W are not part of the CDR3 here. Fields, in order: V gene, D gene, CDR3 protein. D genes are given only for firm matches.

TRBV18	NA	ASSPGHPSNQPQH
TRBV28	NA	ASSLATVYEQY
TRBV4-2	TRBD2	ASSPDTSGQETQY
TRBV4-3	NA	ASSQGGMQTYEQY
TRBV9	TRBD1	ASSVIQGLNYGYT
TRBV23-1	NA	ASSQQGPHYGYT
TRBV21-1	NA	ASSRRLAGTNTDTQY
TRBV2	TRBD2	ASGAGGINEQF
TRBV9	NA	ASSSSSPSGDTQY
TRBV5-1	TRBD1	ASSDQGARSYEQY
TRBV23-1	TRBD1	ASSHTSGDRGEKLF
TRBV10-3	NA	ASLKSDRHTGELF
TRBV5-1	NA	ASAGEDFYEQY
TRBV7-9	TRBD1	ASSLGTGRPTDTQY
TRBV7-9	NA	ASSRLTDSNQPQH
TRBV7-9	TRBD1	ASSPPRDRGYGYT
TRBV2	NA	ASSDQGRSQPQH
TRBV28	TRBD1	ASSLPTGALNTEAF
TRBV7-9	NA	ASVPGRLHGSEQY
TRBV7-2	TRBD1	ASSPQGVGNQPQH
TRBV28	NA	ATSLFSGNTIY